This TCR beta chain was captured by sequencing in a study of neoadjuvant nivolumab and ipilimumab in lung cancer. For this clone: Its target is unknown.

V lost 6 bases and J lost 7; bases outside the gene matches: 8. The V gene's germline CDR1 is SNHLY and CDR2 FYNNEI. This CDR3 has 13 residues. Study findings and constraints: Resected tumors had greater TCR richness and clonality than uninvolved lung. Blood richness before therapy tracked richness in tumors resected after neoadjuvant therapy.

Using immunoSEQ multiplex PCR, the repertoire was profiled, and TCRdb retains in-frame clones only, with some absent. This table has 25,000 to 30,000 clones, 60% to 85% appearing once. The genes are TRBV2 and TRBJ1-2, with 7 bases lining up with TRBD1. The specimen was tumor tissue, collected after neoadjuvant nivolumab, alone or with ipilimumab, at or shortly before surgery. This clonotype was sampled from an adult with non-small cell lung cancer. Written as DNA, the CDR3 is TGTGCCAGCAGGCCCGAAGGGGGCTCTGGCTACACCTTC. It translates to CASRPEGGSGYTF.